This is a list of T cell receptor beta chains from one sample in a study of regulatory T cells in long-lasting Graves disease. MiXCR, applied by TCRdb to the multiplex PCR reads, yields one record per CDR3 protein. The sample records hundreds of thousands of distinct CDR3 sequences, roughly 13% being singletons. These sequences were also reported in another study, on T cells in Graves' hyperthyroidism and ophthalmopathy.

Sample: peripheral blood mononuclear cells (PBMCs), taken at new diagnosis, from a patient treated with antithyroid drugs. The receptors derive from a man younger than 45 with Graves disease. Each CDR3 is given with its conserved first and last residue. Each record gives: V gene, J gene, clone size, D gene, CDR3 protein, CDR3 DNA. The D gene is left open where the match is weak. Some rows mark clone size as missing; the rest say once, few, many or name a class of expanded clone.

V: TRBV30; J: TRBJ2-1; size: NA; D: TRBD1; CDR3: CAWDRDNEQFF; DNA: TGTGCCTGGGACAGGGACAATGAGCAGTTCTTC
V: TRBV5-4; J: TRBJ1-1; size: few; D: TRBD1; CDR3: CASSRTGQGAGGTEAFF; DNA: TGTGCCAGCAGCCGGACCGGACAGGGGGCGGGGGGTACTGAAGCTTTCTTT
V: TRBV6-9; J: TRBJ2-4; size: many; D: NA; CDR3: CASSYGDWGKNIQYF; DNA: TGTGCCAGCAGTTACGGGGACTGGGGGAAAAACATTCAGTACTTC
V: TRBV29-1; J: TRBJ2-7; size: many; D: TRBD2; CDR3: CSVEVAGITYEQYF; DNA: TGCAGCGTTGAAGTAGCGGGGATCACCTACGAGCAGTACTTC
V: TRBV27; J: TRBJ1-2; size: many; D: TRBD1; CDR3: CASRQFGTGGTYGYTF; DNA: TGTGCCAGCAGGCAATTCGGGACAGGGGGCACCTATGGCTACACCTTC
V: TRBV2; J: TRBJ2-5; size: NA; D: TRBD2; CDR3: CASSFGREGGTQYF; DNA: TGTGCCAGCAGCTTTGGGCGGGAGGGGGGGACCCAGTACTTC
V: TRBV3-1; J: TRBJ2-1; size: few; D: TRBD2; CDR3: CASSPLSGRGYNEQFF; DNA: TGTGCCAGCAGCCCCCTTAGCGGGAGGGGGTACAATGAGCAGTTCTTC
V: TRBV20-1; J: TRBJ2-7; size: many; D: TRBD2; CDR3: CSADGTSGRYEQYF; DNA: TGCAGTGCGGACGGGACTAGCGGGAGATACGAGCAGTACTTC
V: TRBV20-1; J: TRBJ1-3; size: many; D: NA; CDR3: CSAQAPYSGNTIYF; DNA: TGCAGTGCCCAGGCCCCCTACTCTGGAAACACCATATATTTT
V: TRBV30; J: TRBJ1-2; size: many; D: NA; CDR3: CAWSVKGVARNYGYTF; DNA: TGTGCCTGGAGTGTAAAAGGAGTGGCCAGGAACTATGGCTACACCTTC
V: TRBV10-3; J: TRBJ1-2; size: many; D: NA; CDR3: CANRRDYNYGYTF; DNA: TGTGCCAACAGAAGGGATTATAACTATGGCTACACCTTC
V: TRBV6-2/TRBV6-3; J: TRBJ2-3; size: many; D: TRBD1; CDR3: CASRADRGLVDTQYF; DNA: TGTGCCAGCAGGGCCGACAGGGGGCTGGTAGATACGCAGTATTTT
V: TRBV5-1; J: TRBJ2-1; size: few; D: TRBD2; CDR3: CAGSPPGLAGENEQFF; DNA: TGCGCCGGCAGCCCTCCGGGACTAGCGGGAGAAAATGAGCAGTTCTTC
V: TRBV7-9; J: TRBJ1-5; size: few; D: NA; CDR3: CASSPGHSNQPQHF; DNA: TGTGCCAGCAGCCCAGGACACAGCAATCAGCCCCAGCATTTT
V: TRBV5-1; J: TRBJ2-7; size: NA; D: TRBD2; CDR3: CASSRRATSGSGYEQYF; DNA: TGCGCCAGCAGCAGGAGGGCTACTAGCGGGAGTGGGTACGAGCAGTACTTC
V: TRBV30; J: TRBJ1-5; size: few; D: NA; CDR3: CAWSVPPNQPQHF; DNA: TGTGCCTGGAGTGTACCACCCAATCAGCCCCAGCATTTT
V: TRBV20-1; J: TRBJ2-1; size: many; D: NA; CDR3: CSAKTSSYNEQFF; DNA: TGCAGTGCCAAGACTAGTAGCTACAATGAGCAGTTCTTC
V: TRBV20-1; J: TRBJ2-3; size: many; D: NA; CDR3: CSASAFSTRTDTQYF; DNA: TGCAGTGCTAGTGCGTTCTCCACCCGCACAGATACGCAGTATTTT
V: TRBV29-1; J: TRBJ1-1; size: many; D: NA; CDR3: CSVSPSGTEAFF; DNA: TGCAGCGTTTCACCGTCAGGCACTGAAGCTTTCTTT
V: TRBV11-3; J: TRBJ1-1; size: many; D: NA; CDR3: CASSFGVLTEAFF; DNA: TGTGCCAGCAGCTTTGGAGTTCTAACTGAAGCTTTCTTT
V: TRBV27; J: TRBJ1-6; size: many; D: NA; CDR3: CASSFQTHSPLHF; DNA: TGTGCCAGCAGTTTTCAGACCCATTCACCCCTCCACTTT
V: TRBV20-1; J: TRBJ2-5; size: many; D: NA; CDR3: CSAAEGVFQKETQYF; DNA: TGCAGTGCTGCGGAGGGAGTCTTTCAAAAAGAGACCCAGTACTTC
V: TRBV13; J: TRBJ1-2; size: many; D: NA; CDR3: CASSSIGTYGYTF; DNA: TGTGCCAGCAGCTCAATCGGGACTTATGGCTACACCTTC
V: TRBV28; J: TRBJ2-3; size: many; D: NA; CDR3: CASRPSGGATADTQYF; DNA: TGTGCCAGCAGACCTTCAGGGGGGGCCACCGCAGATACGCAGTATTTT
V: TRBV20-1; J: TRBJ1-4; size: many; D: NA; CDR3: CSASLHGATNEKLFF; DNA: TGCAGTGCTAGTCTACACGGTGCAACTAATGAAAAACTGTTTTTT
V: TRBV11-2; J: TRBJ1-3; size: many; D: NA; CDR3: CASSRSNWDSGNTIYF; DNA: TGTGCCAGCAGCCGAAGCAATTGGGACTCTGGAAACACCATATATTTT
V: TRBV7-8; J: TRBJ2-2; size: NA; D: TRBD2; CDR3: CASSLGFSRSGRASVTGELFF; DNA: TGTGCCAGCAGCTTAGGGTTCAGCCGTAGCGGGAGGGCCTCGGTCACCGGGGAGCTGTTTTTT
V: TRBV5-4; J: TRBJ1-1; size: few; D: NA; CDR3: CASSIGRDTEAFF; DNA: TGTGCCAGCAGCATAGGACGGGACACTGAAGCTTTCTTT
V: TRBV29-1; J: TRBJ1-1; size: many; D: NA; CDR3: CSVVKALDTEAFF; DNA: TGCAGCGTAGTAAAGGCACTGGACACTGAAGCTTTCTTT
V: TRBV19; J: TRBJ2-4; size: few; D: NA; CDR3: CASSPSQLAKNIQYF; DNA: TGTGCCAGTAGTCCCAGTCAACTAGCCAAAAACATTCAGTACTTC
V: TRBV3-1; J: TRBJ1-3; size: NA; D: NA; CDR3: CASRQDLFSYPSGNTIYF; DNA: TGTGCCAGCAGGCAAGACCTTTTCAGTTACCCCTCTGGAAACACCATATATTTT
V: TRBV24-1; J: TRBJ2-7; size: many; D: NA; CDR3: CATSDPGDNEQYF; DNA: TGTGCCACCAGTGACCCGGGGGACAACGAGCAGTACTTC
V: TRBV5-6; J: TRBJ2-1; size: few; D: NA; CDR3: CASSLQGKRNEQFF; DNA: TGTGCCAGCAGCTTGCAGGGGAAACGGAATGAGCAGTTCTTC
V: TRBV2; J: TRBJ2-7; size: NA; D: TRBD2; CDR3: CASSAGLARSSYEQYF; DNA: TGTGCCAGCAGTGCCGGACTAGCGAGGAGCTCCTACGAGCAGTACTTC
V: TRBV27; J: TRBJ2-7; size: many; D: NA; CDR3: CASRPRGGVPYEQYF; DNA: TGTGCCAGCAGACCCCGAGGGGGAGTGCCCTACGAGCAGTACTTC
V: TRBV9; J: TRBJ2-7; size: NA; D: NA; CDR3: CASSVGRLNERQYF; DNA: TGTGCCAGCAGCGTTGGCAGGCTAAACGAGCGGCAGTACTTC
V: TRBV30; J: TRBJ2-3; size: many; D: NA; CDR3: CAWSGGGSADTQYF; DNA: TGTGCCTGGAGTGGAGGGGGTTCGGCAGATACGCAGTATTTT
V: TRBV9; J: TRBJ2-2; size: NA; D: TRBD2; CDR3: CASSRQTLAGGLSGELFF; DNA: TGTGCCAGCAGCCGACAAACACTAGCGGGAGGGCTTAGCGGGGAGCTGTTTTTT
V: TRBV11-2; J: TRBJ2-3; size: many; D: TRBD2; CDR3: CASSLVATSGSDTQYF; DNA: TGTGCCAGCAGCTTGGTCGCCACTAGCGGGTCAGATACGCAGTATTTT
V: TRBV6-1; J: TRBJ2-7; size: many; D: NA; CDR3: CASSIQDSYEQYF; DNA: TGTGCCAGCAGTATTCAGGACTCCTACGAGCAGTACTTC
V: TRBV20-1; J: TRBJ2-7; size: NA; D: TRBD2; CDR3: CSAGTSSSYEQYF; DNA: TGCAGTGCTGGGACTAGCTCCTCCTACGAGCAGTACTTC
V: TRBV28; J: TRBJ2-1; size: few; D: TRBD2; CDR3: CASRNAPGLAGVSSYNEQFF; DNA: TGTGCCAGCAGGAACGCCCCGGGACTAGCGGGCGTGAGCTCCTACAATGAGCAGTTCTTC
V: TRBV12-3/TRBV12-4; J: TRBJ1-1; size: many; D: NA; CDR3: CASSLARPVNTEAFF; DNA: TGTGCCAGCAGTTTAGCGCGGCCAGTGAACACTGAAGCTTTCTTT
V: TRBV9; J: TRBJ2-7; size: few; D: NA; CDR3: CASSVGDLPPYEQYF; DNA: TGTGCCAGCAGCGTAGGGGACCTGCCTCCCTACGAGCAGTACTTC
V: TRBV19; J: TRBJ2-6; size: few; D: NA; CDR3: CASSLPAQGGVAGANVLTF; DNA: TGTGCCAGTAGTTTGCCGGCACAGGGGGGGGTTGCCGGGGCCAACGTCCTGACTTTC
V: TRBV18; J: TRBJ1-2; size: NA; D: TRBD1; CDR3: CASSLTGQDRGYTF; DNA: TGTGCCAGCTCCCTAACGGGACAGGACCGTGGCTACACCTTC
V: TRBV2; J: TRBJ1-2; size: few; D: NA; CDR3: CASSGGYGGIAGYTF; DNA: TGTGCCAGCTCTGGCGGGTACGGGGGAATCGCCGGCTACACCTTC
V: TRBV5-1; J: TRBJ2-2; size: many; D: TRBD1; CDR3: CASSLRQGSGELFF; DNA: TGCGCCAGCAGCTTGAGACAGGGTTCCGGGGAGCTGTTTTTT